The 23 T cell receptor beta chains reported below all come from one sample, sequenced in a study of CD8 T cells in Susac syndrome. RNA amounts of roughly 0.5 to 1 ug underwent reverse transcription with random hexamers. MiXCR, run by TCRdb on the immunoSEQ multiplex PCR reads, gives a single entry per CDR3 protein. This sample has about 300,000 distinct CDR3 sequences, with more than 75% found just once. Sequenced input: CD8+ T cells from PBMCs. Receptors were obtained from a human donor with multiple sclerosis.

J is TRBJ2-7 and V is TRBV13; 11 bases match TRBD2. CDR3 size: 16 residues. CDR1 is PRHDT and CDR2 is FYEKMQ in the germline V gene (reference sequence). V lost 2 bases, J lost 1 base, and 4 bases stayed unmatched. The chain's CDR3 is CASSLLGTSGSYEQYF. The DNA for the CDR3 is TGTGCCAGCAGCTTATTAGGGACTAGCGGATCCTACGAGCAGTACTTC. Complete variable domain (other parts from reference TRBV13 and TRBJ2-7): AAGVIQSPRHLIKEKRETATLKCYPIPRHDTVYWYQQGPGQDPQFLISFYEKMQSDKGSIPDRFSAQQFSDYHSELNMSSLELGDSALYFCASSLLGTSGSYEQYFGPGTRLTVT.

The J gene is TRBJ2-2, the V gene TRBV9, with 9 bases fitting TRBD2. CDR3 length: 15 amino acids. V dropped 3 bases and J dropped 3; count of bases not matched to a gene: 3. From germline, CDR1 is SGDLS and CDR2 YYNGEE. DNA of the CDR3: TGTGCCAGCAGCGCTGCTAGCGGGGACACCGGGGAGCTGTTTTTT. Translation gives CASSAASGDTGELFF.

This chain uses TRBV20-1 with TRBJ2-7; 9 nucleotides agree with TRBD2. The CDR3 runs 13 residues. V trimming: 7 bases; J trimming: 5 bases; junction bases outside the gene matches: 9. Per germline, CDR1 DFQATT and CDR2 SNEGSKA (reference sequence). The CDR3 nucleotides are TGCAGTGGTCGGGCTAGCGGGATCAACGAGCAGTACTTC. It is translated as CSGRASGINEQYF.

This chain uses TRBV7-3 with TRBJ2-6; D might be TRBD1 (6 bases). With 2 bases removed from V and 2 bases from J, the gap between germline ends came to 16 bases. CDR3 length: 18 residues. Germline V gives CDR1 SGHTA, CDR2 FQGTGA. CDR3 protein: CASSLGTWKRAGANVLTF. The CDR3 nucleotides read TGTGCCAGCAGCTTAGGGACATGGAAACGAGCTGGGGCCAACGTCCTGACTTTC.

The chain recombines TRBV6-5 with TRBJ1-2; D perhaps matches TRBD1 (5 bases). This CDR3 region has 13 residues. Germline assignment: CDR1 MNHEY and CDR2 SVGAGI. V lost 2 bases and J 9 bases, leaving 13 bases between the germline ends. CDR3 DNA sequence: TGTGCCAGCAGTTACGGCAGGGAGAATCGCTACACCTTC. It codes for CASSYGRENRYTF.

The chain recombines TRBV23-1 with TRBJ2-7, with a weak D call TRBD1 (6 bases). TRBV23-1 is an ORF, with its function uncertain. The CDR3 totals 18 residues. Between the trimmed V and J ends, which lost 0 bases and 0 bases, there was a span of 18 bases. The CDR3 reads CASSQSPRQDWGSYEQYF. The CDR3 coding sequence is TGCGCCAGCAGTCAATCCCCCCGACAGGACTGGGGCTCCTACGAGCAGTACTTC.

The genes are TRBV14 and TRBJ1-2; D is ambiguous. Germline V gene lookup returns CDR1 SGHDN and CDR2 FVKESK. This CDR3 contains 14 residues. The V gene lost 1 base and the J gene lost 4 bases, with 10 bases spanning the gap. In DNA, the CDR3 is TGTGCCAGCAGCCAAGCTGGACCGGGCTATGGCTACACCTTC. Translating gives CASSQAGPGYGYTF.

This clonotype was picked up one time. The chain links TRBV27 to TRBJ1-1; D may be TRBD1 (6 bases). Trimming shortened V by 1 base and J by 4 bases, and 16 bases separated the two germline ends. The CDR3 covers 16 residues. Germline CDR1 is MNHEY and CDR2 is SMNVEV (reference sequence). The CDR3 DNA sequence: TGTGCCAGCAGTTTATGGAGGGTAACAGGGACCACTGAAGCTTTCTTT. Its translation: CASSLWRVTGTTEAFF.

This sequence joins TRBV11-2 and TRBJ1-1, with D unresolved. The CDR3 runs to 14 residues. Deletions cut 4 bases from V and 4 bases from J, with 13 bases between. Germline V gene lookup returns CDR1 SGHAT and CDR2 FQNNGV. The CDR3 loop reads CASSSSGGFTEAFF. DNA of the CDR3: TGTGCCAGCAGCTCCAGTGGAGGCTTCACTGAAGCTTTCTTT.

The CDR3 here is CASSKPTSGTNQPQHF. The CDR3 region has the DNA TGTGCCAGCAGTAAACCTACGTCTGGGACGAATCAGCCCCAGCATTTT. The chain links TRBV28 to TRBJ1-5, with D maybe TRBD1 (5 bases). Trimming removed 5 bases from V and 4 bases from J, with 18 bases in between. The CDR3 is made up of 16 amino acids. Per germline, CDR1 MDHEN and CDR2 SYDVKM.

The chain carries TRBV7-9 and TRBJ2-1, with 10 nucleotides matching TRBD2. The CDR3 extends over 14 amino acids. J lost 12 bases, V lost 6 bases, and 11 bases had no gene match. Germline V lookup: CDR1 SEHNR, CDR2 FQNEAQ (reference sequence). CDR3 loop: CASRPAGGPLGQFF. As DNA, the CDR3 is TGTGCCAGCAGGCCAGCGGGAGGGCCCTTGGGGCAGTTCTTC.

The chain is built from TRBV27 and TRBJ2-2; D not resolved. Deletions cut 2 bases from V and 6 bases from J, with 4 bases between. This CDR3 has 12 amino acids. Germline V gene lookup returns CDR1 MNHEY and CDR2 SMNVEV (reference sequence). The CDR3 nucleotides are TGTGCCAGCAGTTTACCCCCCGGGGAGCTGTTTTTT. This gives the protein CASSLPPGELFF.

The chain is built from TRBV14 and TRBJ2-1; D unresolved. In germline, CDR1 is SGHDN, CDR2 FVKESK. This CDR3 contains 16 residues. V lost 5 bases to trimming and J lost 8 bases, with 22 bases between them. The CDR3: CASSVSPRLIMDEQFF. As DNA, the CDR3 is TGTGCCAGCAGCGTAAGCCCAAGACTGATTATGGATGAGCAGTTCTTC.

The chain has TRBV20-1 and TRBJ2-7, with D maybe TRBD2 (6 bases). Germline values: CDR1 DFQATT, CDR2 SNEGSKA (reference sequence). Trimming removed 0 bases from V and 3 bases from J, with 9 bases in between. The CDR3 consists of 13 residues. In DNA form, the CDR3 reads TGCAGTGCTAGAGAGGGGGGAGACTACGAGCAGTACTTC. This gives the protein CSAREGGDYEQYF.

In DNA form, the CDR3 reads TGCGCCAGCAGTCAATCGAGTAGGGTAGGAACTAATGAAAAACTGTTTTTT. Amino acids: CASSQSSRVGTNEKLFF. The V gene is TRBV23-1, the J gene TRBJ1-4; D gene unclear. TRBV23-1 qualifies as an ORF whose function is uncertain. V lost 0 bases, J lost 1 base, and 12 bases lay in between. This CDR3 region has 17 residues.

V and J are TRBV28 and TRBJ1-1; no firm D call. The germline CDR1 and CDR2 sequences are MDHEN and SYDVKM. The CDR3 extends over 16 amino acids. Trimming shortened V by 11 bases and J by 6 bases, and 28 bases separated the two germline ends. The CDR3 DNA follows: TGTGCCTCCCGGATCCGGCCGACGAACCGATGGTCTGAAGCTTTCTTT. Translating it yields CASRIRPTNRWSEAFF.

Of note for this clonotype: The conserved closing phenylalanine or tryptophan is absent in this CDR3, likely reflecting a read error. The chain is built from TRBV7-9 and TRBJ2-6; no definite D call. Germline values: CDR1 SEHNR, CDR2 FQNEAQ (reference sequence). V lost 3 bases to trimming and J lost 1 base, with 13 bases between them. The CDR3 length is 17 residues. Here the CDR3 DNA reads TGTGCCAGCAGCTTTCCCCGCTCCGGGTCTGGGGCCAACGTCCTGACTCTC. Translated, it gives CASSFPRSGSGANVLTL.

This clonotype was recorded a few times. This chain joins TRBV5-6 and TRBJ1-6, with 8 nucleotides matching TRBD1. V lost 4 bases, J lost 4 bases, and 10 bases stayed unmatched. Per germline, CDR1 SGHDT and CDR2 YYEEEE. This CDR3 region has 17 residues. The CDR3 protein is CASSDGQGRLYNSPLHF. The CDR3 coding sequence is TGTGCCAGCAGCGATGGACAGGGACGCTTATATAATTCACCCCTCCACTTT.

This clonotype was observed a few times. CDR3 DNA sequence: TGTGCCAGCAGCTGGGGACAGGAAGCTTTCTTT. Its translation: CASSWGQEAFF. The chain uses TRBV5-6 and TRBJ1-1; 7 bases line up with TRBD1. From germline, CDR1 is SGHDT and CDR2 YYEEEE. The CDR3 is made up of 11 amino acids. J was trimmed by 8 bases and V by 3 bases; bases with no gene match: 1.

The count of this clonotype is one. The gene calls are TRBV10-3 and TRBJ1-5; D might be TRBD1 (6 bases). Trimming took off 7 bases at V and 9 bases at J, with 16 bases between the two ends. Germline V gene lookup returns CDR1 ENHRY and CDR2 SYGVKD. The CDR3 runs 13 residues. CDR3 protein: CAIKKARGGPQHF. DNA for the CDR3: TGTGCCATCAAAAAGGCGAGGGGGGGGCCCCAGCATTTT.

This clonotype has only a few counts. The V and J genes are TRBV7-9 and TRBJ2-7, with D uncertain. Trimming took off 3 bases at V and 5 bases at J, with 8 bases between the two ends. The V gene's germline CDR1 is SEHNR and CDR2 FQNEAQ (reference sequence). CDR3 size: 12 residues. The CDR3 DNA follows: TGTGCCAGCAGCTTCGGCCCCGACGAGCAGTACTTC. It codes for CASSFGPDEQYF. The complete variable domain, with remaining parts taken from reference TRBV7-9 and TRBJ2-7, reads DTGVSQNPRHKITKRGQNVTFRCDPISEHNRLYWYRQTLGQGPEFLTYFQNEAQLEKSRLLSDRFSAERPKGSFSTLEIQRTEQGDSAMYLCASSFGPDEQYFGPGTRLTVT.

The chain couples TRBV5-5 to TRBJ2-7; tentatively, D is TRBD1 (5 bases). The germline V gene encodes CDR1 SGHKS and CDR2 YYEKEE (reference sequence). Trimming took 0 bases from V and 3 from J, leaving 10 bases between them. CDR3 length: 14 amino acids. This CDR3 is CASSLAYRLYEQYF. The CDR3 bases are TGTGCCAGCAGCTTGGCTTACAGGCTCTACGAGCAGTACTTC.

The chain couples TRBV7-9 to TRBJ2-1; 10 bases map to TRBD1. The ends lost 5 bases at V and 7 bases at J; junction bases unmatched: 5. Germline CDR1 is SEHNR and CDR2 is FQNEAQ (reference sequence). The CDR3 has 14 amino acids. The CDR3 loop reads CASSPGQGENEQFF. CDR3 DNA: TGTGCCAGCAGCCCTGGACAGGGGGAGAATGAGCAGTTCTTC.